This entry lists 27 T cell receptor beta chains sequenced from one sample in a study of control samples from healthy donors and cancer patients. Produced via immunoSEQ multiplex PCR; TCRdb's table is partial and in-frame only. The repertoire has approximately 20,000 clones, 85% to 90% of them found once; the top ten carry 11%. Input material: PBMCs. These receptors originate from a woman in her 70s with colorectal cancer.

The chain carries TRBV15 and TRBJ1-2; D gene uncertain. The CDR3 contains 12 residues. Trimming took off 0 bases at V and 5 bases at J, with 4 bases between the two ends. Per germline, CDR1 LNHNV and CDR2 YYDKDF (reference sequence). The CDR3 loop reads CATSREAYGYTF. CDR3 DNA sequence: TGTGCCACCAGCAGAGAGGCTTATGGCTACACCTTC. Complete variable domain (other parts from reference TRBV15 and TRBJ1-2): DAMVIQNPRYQVTQFGKPVTLSCSQTLNHNVMYWYQQKSSQAPKLLFHYYDKDFNNEADTPDNFQSRRPNTSFCFLDIRSPGLGDTAMYLCATSREAYGYTFGSGTRLTVV.

V is TRBV6-5 and J is TRBJ1-1, with D possibly TRBD1 on 5 matching bases. CDR1 is MNHEY, CDR2 SVGAGI, per germline. Trimming shortened V by 4 bases and J by 2 bases, and 11 bases separated the two germline ends. The CDR3 contains 14 residues. CDR3 sequence (DNA): TGTGCCAGCAGTTTTGGGACTCTTAACACTGAAGCTTTCTTT. Translation gives CASSFGTLNTEAFF.

V is TRBV5-6 and J is TRBJ2-1; D perhaps matches TRBD2 (6 bases). Germline-derived CDR1 and CDR2 are SGHDT and YYEEEE. V was cut by 0 bases and J by 10 bases, with 14 bases left in between. The CDR3 has 14 residues. In DNA form, the CDR3 reads TGTGCCAGCAGCTTGGTCTTCCGGGAGCAGGAGCAGTTCTTC. Protein sequence: CASSLVFREQEQFF.

The rearrangement uses TRBV27 and TRBJ1-4, with a tentative D call TRBD1 (6 bases). This CDR3 has 15 amino acids. Between the trimmed V and J ends, which lost 7 bases and 8 bases, there was a span of 20 bases. Germline values: CDR1 MNHEY, CDR2 SMNVEV (reference sequence). This chain's CDR3 is CASTARGGASEKLFF. The CDR3 nucleotides read TGTGCCAGCACCGCTCGTGGGGGCGCGAGCGAAAAACTGTTTTTT.

The J gene is TRBJ2-7, the V gene TRBV19; weak D call: TRBD2 (5 bases). With 6 bases removed from V and 8 bases from J, the gap between germline ends came to 20 bases. This CDR3 comprises 14 residues. Germline V CDR1 and CDR2: LNHDA, SQIVND (reference sequence). The CDR3 DNA sequence: TGTGCCAGTAGCGCCCGGGGTGCCCCCACTCAGCAGTACTTC. This translates into CASSARGAPTQQYF.

The rearrangement uses TRBV4-1 and TRBJ2-2; possibly TRBD1 for D (6 bases). Looked up from germline, CDR1 is MGHRA and CDR2 is YSYEKL. The germline V and J ends were trimmed by 5 bases and 2 bases, with 15 bases remaining between them. The CDR3 is 16 amino acids. The DNA of the CDR3 is TGCGCCAGCAGCGCAGGGGCAGGCGCTAACACCGGGGAGCTGTTTTTT. Amino acids: CASSAGAGANTGELFF.

The chain carries TRBV5-1 and TRBJ1-2; 9 bases are a match to TRBD1. Germline loops: CDR1 SGHRS, CDR2 YFSETQ. After removal of 3 bases from V and 1 base from J, the junction contained 4 bases not matched to a gene. This CDR3 is 15 amino acids long. The CDR3 nucleotides read TGCGCCAGCAGCTCCGGACAGGGGATTAACTATGGCTACACCTTC. Translation gives CASSSGQGINYGYTF.

The chain uses TRBV2 and TRBJ1-5; a possible D gene is TRBD1 (5 bases). The germline V gene has CDR1 SNHLY and CDR2 FYNNEI. The CDR3 length is 13 residues. V was trimmed by 6 bases and J by 4 bases, leaving 10 bases between them. CDR3: CASSRDLNQPQHF. The CDR3 DNA follows: TGTGCCAGCAGCCGGGACCTAAATCAGCCCCAGCATTTT.

V gene TRBV7-9 combines with J gene TRBJ1-2, with unresolved D. Trimming left V 3 bases short and J 2 bases short, with 10 bases between. Germline V gene lookup returns CDR1 SEHNR and CDR2 FQNEAQ (reference sequence). CDR3 length: 14 residues. In DNA, the CDR3 is TGTGCCAGCAGCTTTGAGGCAGGCAACTATGGCTACACCTTC. The encoded protein is CASSFEAGNYGYTF.

The chain employs TRBV11-3 and TRBJ2-3; TRBD1 might be the D (5 bases). This CDR3 is 18 amino acids long. V was pared by 1 base and J by 4 bases, with 21 bases between. Germline V gives CDR1 SGHNT, CDR2 YENEEA. The CDR3 bases are TGTGCCAGCAGCTTAGCCGTATGGGGAACAGGTGATGCAGATACGCAGTATTTT. Its protein product is CASSLAVWGTGDADTQYF.

J is TRBJ2-4 and V is TRBV9; 9 bases map to TRBD2. This CDR3 is built from 15 residues. V shed 4 bases and J 6 bases; nucleotides not matched to a gene: 8. The germline V gene encodes CDR1 SGDLS and CDR2 YYNGEE. The CDR3 here is CASSTRGGLANIQYF. CDR3 bases: TGTGCCAGCAGCACTCGAGGGGGACTAGCAAACATTCAGTACTTC.

This sequence joins TRBV6-2 or TRBV6-3 and TRBJ2-7; 7 nucleotides agree with TRBD2. The CDR3 spans 11 residues. V dropped 5 bases and J dropped 7; count of bases not matched to a gene: 2. Looked up from germline, CDR1 is MNHEY and CDR2 is SVGEGT. In nucleotides, the CDR3 is TGTGCCAGCAGTCAACTAGCGGAGCAGTACTTC. Protein sequence: CASSQLAEQYF.

The chain is built from TRBV3-1 (or the pseudogene TRBV3-2) and TRBJ2-7; perhaps TRBD1 as D (5 bases). This CDR3 is built from 12 residues. Germline V gives CDR1 LGHDT, CDR2 YNNKEL (reference sequence). The V end was cut by 2 bases, the J end by 7 bases, with 9 bases between. The CDR3 DNA follows: TGTGCCAGCAGCCAAAGAAAGGGGGAGCAGTACTTC. This translates into CASSQRKGEQYF.

CDR3 nucleotide sequence: TGTGCCAGCAGCTTACAGCGGGGTGGAAACACCATATATTTT. This sequence encodes CASSLQRGGNTIYF. The rearrangement joins TRBV7-2 to TRBJ1-3; D gene unclear. Trimming shortened V by 2 bases and J by 3 bases, and 8 bases separated the two germline ends. Germline-derived CDR1 and CDR2 are SGHTA and FQGNSA. This CDR3 is 14 amino acids long.

The CDR3 bases are TGTGCCAGCAGCTTTGCCCACCTCTCCACAGATACGCAGTATTTT. This encodes CASSFAHLSTDTQYF. J is TRBJ2-3 and V is TRBV11-3; D not resolved. Deletions cut 3 bases from V and 2 bases from J, with 12 bases between. The CDR3 is 15 residues long. Germline V gene sequence: CDR1 SGHNT, CDR2 YENEEA.

The V and J genes are TRBV6-2 or TRBV6-3 and TRBJ1-1; D remains unclear. V was trimmed by 0 bases and J by 11 bases, leaving 10 bases between them. Germline CDR1 and CDR2: MNHEY and SVGEGT. The CDR3 has 12 amino acids. CDR3 sequence: CASSYSKDEAFF. The CDR3 DNA is TGTGCCAGCAGTTACTCTAAAGACGAGGCTTTCTTT.

This clone is labeled as medium-sized. This chain connects TRBV18 to TRBJ1-4; 7 bases fit TRBD1. Trimming removed 3 bases from V and 7 bases from J; junction bases left unmatched: 17. The CDR3 is 18 residues long. Germline-derived CDR1 and CDR2 are KGHSH and LQKENI. CDR3 in amino acids: CASSPGQAATQLGEKLFF. The CDR3 DNA sequence: TGTGCCAGCTCACCTGGACAGGCTGCCACTCAACTAGGTGAAAAACTGTTTTTT.

The genes are TRBV7-2 and TRBJ2-7, with 9 bases lining up with TRBD2. V lost 3 bases and J lost 2; bases outside the gene matches: 5. From germline, CDR1 is SGHTA and CDR2 FQGNSA. This CDR3 contains 15 residues. As DNA, the CDR3 is TGTGCCAGCAGCTTGGCGGGAGGGACCCCCTACGAGCAGTACTTC. Translating it yields CASSLAGGTPYEQYF.

The J gene is TRBJ1-2, the V gene TRBV30, with a possible D match to TRBD1 (5 bases). In germline, CDR1 is GTSNPN, CDR2 SVGIG (reference sequence). This CDR3 has 13 residues. Deletions cut 0 bases from V and 5 bases from J, with 10 bases between. The CDR3 protein is CAWSVWGLYGYTF. The CDR3 coding sequence is TGTGCCTGGAGTGTCTGGGGCCTTTATGGCTACACCTTC.

This clone came up once. This rearrangement joins TRBV5-5 to TRBJ2-6, with 8 bases identical to TRBD2. Trimming cost V 3 bases and J 0 bases; bases outside gene matches: 5. The CDR3 has 17 amino acids. CDR1 and CDR2 (germline): SGHKS, YYEKEE (reference sequence). The CDR3 sequence is CASSWRGVSSGANVLTF. CDR3 DNA sequence: TGTGCCAGCAGCTGGCGGGGGGTAAGCTCTGGGGCCAACGTCCTGACTTTC.

The gene calls are TRBV4-2 and TRBJ2-3; TRBD2 matches 9 bases. The CDR3 contains 18 residues. CDR1 LGHNA and CDR2 YNFKEQ come from the germline V gene. The J segment lost 1 base and the V segment lost 1 base, leaving 9 bases of the junction unmatched. The DNA of the CDR3 is TGTGCCAGCAGCCAAGGACTAGCGGAATTTTTCCGCACAGATACGCAGTATTTT. Translating gives CASSQGLAEFFRTDTQYF.

The chain recombines TRBV18 with TRBJ2-7; 10 nucleotides align to TRBD1. CDR1 KGHSH and CDR2 LQKENI come from the germline V gene. The CDR3 sequence is 19 residues long. V lost 3 bases and J lost 3; bases outside the gene matches: 17. The CDR3 region has the DNA TGTGCCAGCTCACCCGACATCTGGGACAGGGGCAGTCAAGGCTACGAGCAGTACTTC. Its protein is CASSPDIWDRGSQGYEQYF.

This sequence joins TRBV9 and TRBJ2-5, with unresolved D. The CDR3 is made up of 14 amino acids. V was clipped by 0 bases and J by 2 bases, with 8 bases between them. Germline V lookup: CDR1 SGDLS, CDR2 YYNGEE. CDR3 amino acids: CASSVGSLQETQYF. In DNA form, the CDR3 reads TGTGCCAGCAGCGTAGGGTCGTTGCAAGAGACCCAGTACTTC. Filled out from reference TRBV9 and TRBJ2-5, the complete variable domain reads DSGVTQTPKHLITATGQRVTLRCSPRSGDLSVYWYQQSLDQGLQFLIQYYNGEERAKGNILERFSAQQFPDLHSELNLSSLELGDSALYFCASSVGSLQETQYFGPGTRLLVL.

This chain links TRBV19 with TRBJ1-2, with D possibly matching TRBD1 (6 bases). Trimming took 7 bases from V and 5 from J, leaving 23 bases between them. This CDR3 has 16 amino acids. CDR1 is LNHDA and CDR2 is SQIVND in the germline V gene (reference sequence). CDR3 sequence: CASNSHRVGFGYGYTF. CDR3 bases: TGTGCCAGTAACAGTCACAGGGTTGGTTTTGGTTATGGCTACACCTTC.

The chain employs TRBV5-1 and TRBJ1-4; D is uncertain. This CDR3 has 15 amino acids. Germline CDR1 reads SGHRS; CDR2 reads YFSETQ. Deletions cut 4 bases from V and 8 bases from J, with 18 bases between. In DNA, the CDR3 is TGCGCCAGCAGCCTGGACGGCGGTCGAAGCGAAAAACTGTTTTTT. Amino acid sequence: CASSLDGGRSEKLFF.

The chain carries TRBV7-2 and TRBJ2-5; D is perhaps TRBD1 (7 bases). The germline V gene encodes CDR1 SGHTA and CDR2 FQGNSA. Trimming stripped 5 bases from V and 4 bases from J, with 23 bases between. The CDR3 consists of 17 residues. CDR3 protein: CASSLGVGQGGRETQYF. The CDR3 DNA is TGTGCCAGCAGCCTCGGGGTGGGCCAGGGGGGTAGAGAGACCCAGTACTTC.

The chain recombines TRBV15 with TRBJ1-1; tentatively, D is TRBD1 (6 bases). Trimming stripped 8 bases from V and 1 base from J, with 14 bases between. CDR1 LNHNV and CDR2 YYDKDF come from the germline V gene (reference sequence). The CDR3 extends over 14 amino acids. CDR3 in amino acids: CATSTRGRNTEAFF. In DNA form, the CDR3 reads TGTGCCACCTCGACGAGGGGGAGGAACACTGAAGCTTTCTTT.